This entry lists 12 T cell receptor beta chains sequenced from one sample in a study of T cell responses to AZD1222 COVID-19 vaccine. Clones were sequenced by immunoSEQ multiplex PCR, and TCRdb holds only the in-frame ones, with some missing. The sample comprises 79,000 or so clones, around nine tenths of which are singletons, and about 5% rests with the top ten. The sample in question was peripheral blood, obtained 28 days after the second AZD1222 dose. The receptors shown here come from an adult who received the AZD1222 COVID-19 vaccine.

This clone appeared a single time. V and J are TRBV5-1 and TRBJ1-4, with D perhaps matching TRBD1 (5 bases). Germline values: CDR1 SGHRS, CDR2 YFSETQ. This CDR3 has 14 residues. V lost 0 bases, J lost 8 bases, and 11 bases lay in between. CDR3 region: CASSLEAGQEKLFF. The CDR3 nucleotides are TGCGCCAGCAGCTTGGAAGCAGGGCAGGAAAAACTGTTTTTT.

V gene TRBV11-3 combines with J gene TRBJ2-5; a possible D gene is TRBD2 (7 bases). The CDR3 contains 14 residues. Germline CDR1 is SGHNT and CDR2 is YENEEA. Trimming took 2 bases from V and 2 from J, leaving 9 bases between them. Written as DNA, the CDR3 is TGTGCCAGCAGCTTAAGGGGGGGGCAAGAGACCCAGTACTTC. It codes for CASSLRGGQETQYF.

This clone has a single count. The V call is TRBV25-1, the J call TRBJ2-3; 8 positions match TRBD2. CDR1 MGHDK and CDR2 SYGVNS come from the germline V gene. CDR3 length equals 15 residues. V lost 2 bases and J lost 5; bases outside the gene matches: 6. CDR3 nucleotide sequence: TGTGCCAGCAGTGAAGTAGCGGGGTGGCGAGATACGCAGTATTTT. Residues: CASSEVAGWRDTQYF.

The chain recombines TRBV19 with TRBJ2-2; 9 bases agree with TRBD2. The CDR3 contains 17 residues. After removal of 4 bases from V and 5 bases from J, the junction contained 11 bases not matched to a gene. Looked up from germline, CDR1 is LNHDA and CDR2 is SQIVND (reference sequence). In DNA form, the CDR3 reads TGTGCCAGTAGTACAACCTGGCTGCGGGGGGGAACCGGGGAGCTGTTTTTT. Its translation: CASSTTWLRGGTGELFF.

The chain uses TRBV5-1 and TRBJ1-1; D ambiguous. V lost 1 base and J 1 base, leaving 5 bases between the germline ends. This CDR3 is 13 amino acids long. The V gene's germline CDR1 is SGHRS and CDR2 YFSETQ. The CDR3 nucleotides read TGCGCCAGCAGCTTGAACGAGAACACTGAAGCTTTCTTT. Its translation: CASSLNENTEAFF.

This chain links TRBV4-1 with TRBJ2-2; perhaps TRBD1 as D (5 bases). CDR3 length equals 15 residues. Trimming stripped 4 bases from V and 1 base from J, with 10 bases between. Germline assignment: CDR1 MGHRA and CDR2 YSYEKL. The CDR3 region is CASSPPDRNTGELFF. The CDR3 DNA reads TGCGCCAGCAGCCCCCCCGACAGGAACACCGGGGAGCTGTTTTTT.

The rearrangement joins TRBV5-1 to TRBJ1-3; a possible D gene is TRBD1 (6 bases). The germline gives CDR1 SGHRS, CDR2 YFSETQ. Trimming stripped 5 bases from V and 4 bases from J, with 10 bases between. CDR3 size: 13 residues. In nucleotides, the CDR3 is TGCGCCAGCAGACAGGGTGACGGAAACACCATATATTTT. It is translated as CASRQGDGNTIYF. Filled out from reference TRBV5-1 and TRBJ1-3, the complete variable domain reads KAGVTQTPRYLIKTRGQQVTLSCSPISGHRSVSWYQQTPGQGLQFLFEYFSETQRNKGNFPGRFSGRQFSNSRSEMNVSTLELGDSALYLCASRQGDGNTIYFGEGSWLTVV.

For the CDR3, the DNA is TGTGCCAGCAGCCCAGCTGACTCTAGCACAGATACGCAGTATTTT. As protein: CASSPADSSTDTQYF. This chain uses TRBV7-3 with TRBJ2-3, with D hard to call. This CDR3 is built from 15 residues. Germline CDR1 is SGHTA and CDR2 is FQGTGA. V lost 5 bases and J 0 bases, leaving 12 bases between the germline ends.

The chain has TRBV6-5 and TRBJ2-2; D not resolved. Trimming took off 9 bases at V and 3 bases at J, with 11 bases between the two ends. From germline, CDR1 is MNHEY and CDR2 SVGAGI. The CDR3 has 13 residues. The CDR3 DNA sequence: TGTGCCAGTAATAGGATCGACACCGGGGAGCTGTTTTTT. Translation: CASNRIDTGELFF.

The chain joins TRBV12-3 or TRBV12-4 to TRBJ2-5; D remains ambiguous. The CDR3 covers 13 residues. Trimming took off 7 bases at V and 0 bases at J, with 9 bases between the two ends. CDR3 DNA sequence: TGTGCCAGCAATAAAGTGTACCAAGAGACCCAGTACTTC. This gives the protein CASNKVYQETQYF.

This clone was seen only once. The J gene is TRBJ2-7, the V gene TRBV4-3; D remains unclear. V gave up 0 bases and J gave up 4 bases, with 13 bases separating them. The CDR3 contains 15 residues. Germline V gene sequence: CDR1 LGHNA, CDR2 YSLEER. The CDR3 loop is CASSQDPFREYEQYF. DNA of the CDR3: TGCGCCAGCAGCCAAGACCCCTTTCGCGAATACGAGCAGTACTTC.

The genes are TRBV11-2 and TRBJ2-1, with 8 nucleotides matching TRBD1. V gave up 1 base and J gave up 4 bases; unmatched junction bases: 6. Germline lookup yields CDR1 SGHAT and CDR2 FQNNGV. The CDR3 consists of 16 residues. The CDR3 reads CASSLGGGQVYNEQFF. The CDR3 DNA is TGTGCCAGCAGCTTAGGAGGGGGACAGGTTTACAATGAGCAGTTCTTC. Drawing the rest from reference TRBV11-2 and TRBJ2-1, the complete variable domain is EAGVAQSPRYKIIEKRQSVAFWCNPISGHATLYWYQQILGQGPKLLIQFQNNGVVDDSQLPKDRFSAERLKGVDSTLKIQPAKLEDSAVYLCASSLGGGQVYNEQFFGPGTRLTVL.